The rows below give T cell receptor beta chains drawn from one sample of a study of T cells after yellow fever vaccination. Via MiXCR, TCRdb re-called the 5' RACE reads, giving one row per CDR3 protein. The data show fewer than 650,000 distinct CDR3 sequences, 20% to 25% seen once. The sample here was PBMCs, taken approximately 20 days after the first yellow fever vaccination. The receptors were gathered from a man aged 18 to 35 who received the YFV17D yellow fever vaccine. CDR3s include the opening cysteine and the closing phenylalanine or tryptophan. A D gene is named only where the DNA matches it firmly. A clone size is listed for some rows: how often the clone was seen (once, few, many), or a class if it is expanded.

d_gene: TRBD2
j_gene: TRBJ2-1
v_gene: TRBV7-9
abundance: NA
CDR3nt: TGTGCCAGCAGCGCCTTAGCGGGTTCCAGTTACAATGAGCAGTTCTTC
CDR3aa: CASSALAGSSYNEQFF

d_gene: TRBD2
j_gene: TRBJ2-5
v_gene: TRBV5-4
abundance: once
CDR3nt: TGTGCCAGCACCAAAGGGGCTAGCGGGGGGGTAGAGACCCAGTACTTC
CDR3aa: CASTKGASGGVETQYF

d_gene: TRBD2
j_gene: TRBJ2-1
v_gene: TRBV7-2
abundance: NA
CDR3nt: TGTGCCAGCGGGCGATCCGGGGGGGCCCCCAATGAGCAGTTCTTC
CDR3aa: CASGRSGGAPNEQFF

d_gene: NA
j_gene: TRBJ1-5
v_gene: TRBV6-6
abundance: few
CDR3nt: TGTGCCAGCAGTTACTCGAGGCGCTTGGCCCAGCATTTT
CDR3aa: CASSYSRRLAQHF

d_gene: NA
j_gene: TRBJ1-1
v_gene: TRBV7-8
abundance: NA
CDR3nt: TGTGCCAGCAGCTTAAGGCCAGGTACCACCATGAACACTGAAGCTTTCTTT
CDR3aa: CASSLRPGTTMNTEAFF

d_gene: TRBD2
j_gene: TRBJ2-1
v_gene: TRBV4-3
abundance: many
CDR3nt: TGCGCCAGCAGCCAGCCTAGCGGGGGCTACAATGAGCAGTTCTTC
CDR3aa: CASSQPSGGYNEQFF

d_gene: TRBD1
j_gene: TRBJ2-2
v_gene: TRBV12-3/TRBV12-4
abundance: NA
CDR3nt: TGTGCCACCCAGGGGGCGGACACCGGGGAGCTGTTTTTT
CDR3aa: CATQGADTGELFF

d_gene: NA
j_gene: TRBJ1-1
v_gene: TRBV7-9
abundance: NA
CDR3nt: TGTGCCAGCAGCTTAATGGAACAATCTGAAGCTTTCTTT
CDR3aa: CASSLMEQSEAFF

d_gene: NA
j_gene: TRBJ1-5
v_gene: TRBV15
abundance: NA
CDR3nt: TGTGCCACCAGCAGAGATAGGCGTCAGCCCCAGCATTTT
CDR3aa: CATSRDRRQPQHF

d_gene: TRBD2
j_gene: TRBJ2-7
v_gene: TRBV7-3
abundance: NA
CDR3nt: TGTGCCAGCAGCGAGGCGGGGGGCTACGAGCAGTACTTC
CDR3aa: CASSEAGGYEQYF

d_gene: NA
j_gene: TRBJ1-1
v_gene: TRBV20-1
abundance: NA
CDR3nt: TGCAGTGCTAGTGTTCAGGGTGAAGCTTTCTTT
CDR3aa: CSASVQGEAFF

d_gene: TRBD2
j_gene: TRBJ2-1
v_gene: TRBV20-1
abundance: NA
CDR3nt: TGCAGTGCTAGAAAGAGGACTAGCGGGGGCAATGAGCAGTTCTTC
CDR3aa: CSARKRTSGGNEQFF

d_gene: NA
j_gene: TRBJ1-1
v_gene: TRBV7-9
abundance: few
CDR3nt: TGTGCCAGCAGCCTCGGACAGAGTTTGAACACTGAAGCTTTCTTT
CDR3aa: CASSLGQSLNTEAFF

d_gene: NA
j_gene: TRBJ2-7
v_gene: TRBV20-1
abundance: NA
CDR3nt: TGCAGTGCTAGAGATAGGGCGGGAACAGCAGCATACGAGCAGTACTTC
CDR3aa: CSARDRAGTAAYEQYF

d_gene: NA
j_gene: TRBJ1-1
v_gene: TRBV4-1
abundance: few
CDR3nt: TGCGCCAGCAGGAGTTTGCAGGTCGTGGCTGAAGCTTTCTTT
CDR3aa: CASRSLQVVAEAFF

d_gene: NA
j_gene: TRBJ2-2
v_gene: TRBV24-1
abundance: few
CDR3nt: TGTGCCACCAGTGGGGAAACAAGCACCGGGGAGCTGTTTTTT
CDR3aa: CATSGETSTGELFF

d_gene: NA
j_gene: TRBJ2-7
v_gene: TRBV7-6
abundance: few
CDR3nt: TGTGCCAGCAGCTTAGGACCAGACTACGAGCAGTACTTC
CDR3aa: CASSLGPDYEQYF

d_gene: NA
j_gene: TRBJ2-2
v_gene: TRBV9
abundance: NA
CDR3nt: TGTGCCAGCAACCCGAGACAGAACGCGAACACCGGGGAGCTGTTTTTT
CDR3aa: CASNPRQNANTGELFF

d_gene: NA
j_gene: TRBJ1-5
v_gene: TRBV3-1
abundance: NA
CDR3nt: TGTGCCAGCAGCCAAGGCAGTCAAGGTAGCAATCAGCCCCAGCATTTT
CDR3aa: CASSQGSQGSNQPQHF

d_gene: NA
j_gene: TRBJ1-2
v_gene: TRBV29-1
abundance: NA
CDR3nt: TGCAGCGTACCCTCCAGGGGTGGCTACACCTTC
CDR3aa: CSVPSRGGYTF

d_gene: TRBD2
j_gene: TRBJ2-3
v_gene: TRBV20-1
abundance: NA
CDR3nt: TGCAGTGCTCGGCCAGCGGGACTCACAGATACGCAGTATTTT
CDR3aa: CSARPAGLTDTQYF

d_gene: NA
j_gene: TRBJ2-1
v_gene: TRBV7-2
abundance: many
CDR3nt: TGTGCCAGCAGTTTTTCTCTAGGCGATGAGCAGTTCTTC
CDR3aa: CASSFSLGDEQFF

d_gene: NA
j_gene: TRBJ2-3
v_gene: TRBV20-1
abundance: NA
CDR3nt: TGCAGTGCTAGAGATTTGGGGGGGCCGACAGATACGCAGTATTTT
CDR3aa: CSARDLGGPTDTQYF

d_gene: NA
j_gene: TRBJ1-5
v_gene: TRBV6-5
abundance: few
CDR3nt: TGTGCCAGCAGTTTGATGAATGGCCCAAATCAGCCCCAGCATTTT
CDR3aa: CASSLMNGPNQPQHF

d_gene: NA
j_gene: TRBJ1-4
v_gene: TRBV7-9
abundance: NA
CDR3nt: TGTGCCAGCAGCTTACTCGACAGGCCCGAAAAAAAGTTTTTT
CDR3aa: CASSLLDRPEKKFF